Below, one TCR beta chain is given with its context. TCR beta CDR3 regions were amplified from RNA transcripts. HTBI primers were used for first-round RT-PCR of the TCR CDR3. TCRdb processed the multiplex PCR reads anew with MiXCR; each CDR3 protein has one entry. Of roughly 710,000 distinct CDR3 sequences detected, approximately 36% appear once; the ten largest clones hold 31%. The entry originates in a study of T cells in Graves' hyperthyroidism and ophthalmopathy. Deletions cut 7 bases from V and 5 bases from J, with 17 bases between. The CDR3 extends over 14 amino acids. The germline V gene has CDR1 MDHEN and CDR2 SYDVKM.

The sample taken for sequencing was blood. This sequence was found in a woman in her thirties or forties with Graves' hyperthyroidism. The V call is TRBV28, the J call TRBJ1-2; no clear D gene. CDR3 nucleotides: TGTGCCAGCATTCAGCGGGGAAGTGCATATGGCTACACCTTC. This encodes CASIQRGSAYGYTF.